These T cell receptor beta chains were read from a single sample in a study of CD8 T cells in Susac syndrome. Each CDR3 protein is one row after TCRdb ran MiXCR on the immunoSEQ multiplex PCR reads. The table has 110,000 or so distinct CDR3 sequences, 85% to 95% seen once. Source material: CD8+ T cells from PBMCs. All receptors come from a human donor in good health. CDR3s include the opening cysteine and the closing phenylalanine or tryptophan. Each record gives: D gene, J gene, clone size, V gene, CDR3 protein, CDR3 DNA. D genes are given only for firm matches. The size of a clone is reported for some rows only, either as once, few or many, or as a class for expanded clones.

. TRBJ1-1 . TRBV7-9 CASSPSLGTTEAFF TGTGCCAGCAGCCCTAGCCTGGGGACCACTGAAGCTTTCTTT
. TRBJ2-1 . TRBV6-5 CASSSGLLGEQFF TGTGCCAGCAGCTCCGGGCTCCTGGGGGAGCAGTTCTTC
. TRBJ2-6 few TRBV12-3/TRBV12-4 CASSRGRSSGANVLTF TGTGCCAGCAGTCGGGGACGGAGCTCTGGGGCCAACGTCCTGACTTTC
TRBD2 TRBJ2-6 . TRBV7-2 CASSLVSGGSGANVLTF TGTGCCAGCAGCTTAGTTAGCGGGGGTTCTGGGGCCAACGTCCTGACTTTC
. TRBJ2-7 . TRBV7-2 CASRGGHRDEQYF TGTGCCAGCAGGGGGGGCCATCGGGACGAGCAGTACTTC
. TRBJ1-1 . TRBV2 CASGALAGNTEAFF TGTGCCAGCGGGGCTTTGGCGGGGAACACTGAAGCTTTCTTT
. TRBJ1-1 . TRBV7-2 CASSLGIWDTEAFF TGTGCCAGCAGCTTAGGGATCTGGGACACTGAAGCTTTCTTT
. TRBJ1-1 . TRBV5-1 CASSAPTVNTEAFF TGCGCCAGCAGCGCTCCGACAGTGAACACTGAAGCTTTCTTT
TRBD1 TRBJ1-2 . TRBV7-9 CASSSGQIYGYTF TGTGCCAGCAGCTCGGGACAGATCTATGGCTACACCTTC
TRBD1 TRBJ1-2 . TRBV12-3/TRBV12-4 CASRSGQYYGYTF TGTGCCAGCAGGTCGGGACAGTACTATGGCTACACCTTC
. TRBJ2-2 . TRBV12-3/TRBV12-4 CASSYSGANTGELFF TGTGCCAGCAGTTATTCAGGTGCGAACACCGGGGAGCTGTTTTTT
TRBD2 TRBJ2-2 . TRBV29-1 CSVNSGINTGELFF TGCAGCGTAAATAGCGGGATTAACACCGGGGAGCTGTTTTTT
. TRBJ1-1 . TRBV18 CASSPVVSMNTEAFF TGTGCCAGCTCACCAGTCGTCAGCATGAACACTGAAGCTTTCTTT
. TRBJ2-5 . TRBV6-6 CASSPPRGTQYF TGTGCCAGCAGCCCCCCCCGCGGAACCCAGTACTTC
TRBD1 TRBJ1-5 . TRBV20-1 CSARDRQGMASNQPQHF TGCAGTGCTAGAGACCGACAGGGAATGGCGAGCAATCAGCCCCAGCATTTT
TRBD1 TRBJ1-5 . TRBV4-2 CASSQEKQGNQPQHF TGTGCCAGCAGCCAAGAAAAACAGGGGAACCAGCCCCAGCATTTT
TRBD2 TRBJ2-3 . TRBV27 CASSSTGLADRDTQYF TGTGCCAGCAGCAGTACCGGACTAGCGGACCGAGATACGCAGTATTTT
TRBD2 TRBJ2-1 . TRBV5-1 CASSSNGLAGVNNEQFF TGCGCCAGCAGCTCAAATGGGCTAGCGGGAGTAAACAATGAGCAGTTCTTC
. TRBJ1-4 . TRBV19 CASSITRTANEKLFF TGTGCCAGTAGTATAACGCGAACCGCTAATGAAAAACTGTTTTTT
. TRBJ1-1 . TRBV29-1 CSVDQRGTEAFF TGCAGCGTTGACCAGCGGGGGACTGAAGCTTTCTTT
. TRBJ2-7 . TRBV7-8 CASSSRAAGKYEQYF TGTGCCAGCAGCTCTCGGGCGGCAGGGAAATACGAGCAGTACTTC
TRBD1 TRBJ2-3 . TRBV19 CASSPGQYTQYF TGTGCCAGTAGTCCGGGACAGTATACGCAGTATTTT
. TRBJ2-7 . TRBV20-1 CSAPQDRSAYEQYF TGCAGTGCTCCCCAAGACAGGAGCGCCTACGAGCAGTACTTC
. TRBJ2-3 . TRBV5-6 CASSRVPGALTDTQYF TGTGCCAGCAGTAGGGTCCCGGGAGCTTTGACAGATACGCAGTATTTT
TRBD1 TRBJ2-5 once TRBV28 CASSLPGQGQETQYF TGTGCCAGCAGTTTACCGGGACAGGGGCAAGAGACCCAGTACTTC
TRBD1 TRBJ2-7 . TRBV19 CASSTSGQGPSYEQYF TGTGCCAGTAGTACCTCGGGACAGGGGCCCTCCTACGAGCAGTACTTC
. TRBJ2-1 . TRBV11-3 CASNLGAGILNEQFF TGTGCCAGCAACTTAGGGGCAGGGATATTGAATGAGCAGTTCTTC
TRBD1 TRBJ2-3 . TRBV25-1 CASSEPGTGRDTQYF TGTGCCAGCAGTGAGCCCGGGACAGGGAGAGATACGCAGTATTTT
. TRBJ1-1 . TRBV3-1 CASSQISMNTEAFF TGTGCCAGCAGCCAAATTTCCATGAACACTGAAGCTTTCTTT
. TRBJ2-6 . TRBV7-9 CASSSRQAAANVLTF TGTGCCAGCAGCTCCAGACAGGCAGCGGCCAACGTCCTGACTTTC
. TRBJ1-5 . TRBV5-1 CASSLDVNQPQHF TGCGCCAGCAGCTTGGACGTCAATCAGCCCCAGCATTTT
TRBD2 TRBJ2-3 few TRBV5-6 CASSSGRDGDTQYF TGTGCCAGCAGCTCCGGGAGGGATGGGGATACGCAGTATTTT
TRBD2 TRBJ2-7 . TRBV6-2/TRBV6-3 CASSYAGVHTYEQYF TGTGCCAGCAGTTACGCGGGGGTCCACACCTACGAGCAGTACTTC
TRBD1 TRBJ2-7 . TRBV9 CASGGPDRGYEQYF TGTGCCAGCGGGGGCCCTGACAGGGGGTACGAGCAGTACTTC
. TRBJ1-6 . TRBV5-1 CASSAGTVNSPLHF TGCGCCAGCAGTGCCGGGACGGTCAATTCACCCCTCCACTTT
TRBD2 TRBJ2-7 few TRBV20-1 CSGNSGSSYEQYF TGCAGTGGGAATAGCGGGAGCTCCTACGAGCAGTACTTC
. TRBJ1-1 . TRBV5-1 CASSPSVGGPTEAFF TGCGCCAGCAGCCCGTCCGTCGGGGGACCCACTGAAGCTTTCTTT
. TRBJ1-2 . TRBV20-1 CSATGSYGYTF TGCAGTGCTACGGGATCCTATGGCTACACCTTC
TRBD1 TRBJ1-5 . TRBV7-2 CASSPDRGRYGQPQHF TGTGCCAGCAGCCCCGACAGGGGTCGATACGGTCAGCCCCAGCATTTT
. TRBJ1-2 . TRBV7-8 CASTATLAGNYGYTF TGTGCCAGCACCGCAACACTAGCAGGGAACTATGGCTACACCTTC
. TRBJ1-6 . TRBV5-6 CASSIRDLILSPLHF TGTGCCAGCAGCATCCGGGACCTGATCCTTTCACCCCTCCACTTT
TRBD1 TRBJ2-2 . TRBV24-1 CATSDHNKPGTGKLFF TGTGCCACCAGTGATCATAATAAACCGGGGACAGGGAAGCTGTTTTTT
. TRBJ1-2 . TRBV4-1 CASSVMVQGGYTF TGCGCCAGCAGCGTGATGGTCCAGGGTGGCTACACCTTC
. TRBJ1-2 . TRBV6-2/TRBV6-3 CASRGQIYGYTF TGTGCCAGCAGAGGACAGATCTATGGCTACACCTTC
. TRBJ2-1 . TRBV5-1 CASSSGLPSYNEQFF TGCGCCAGCAGCTCGGGACTTCCCTCCTACAATGAGCAGTTCTTC
. TRBJ2-7 . TRBV5-1 CASSPDRLSYEQYF TGCGCCAGCAGCCCTGACAGGCTCTCCTACGAGCAGTACTTC
. TRBJ1-6 . TRBV10-2 CASSDGRVGSYNSPLHF TGCGCCAGCAGTGACGGCAGAGTAGGGTCCTATAATTCACCCCTCCACTTT
. TRBJ2-7 . TRBV20-1 CSATERSGSPYEQYF TGCAGTGCCACAGAGCGGAGCGGGTCCCCCTACGAGCAGTACTTC
TRBD2 TRBJ2-7 few TRBV5-1 CASSLGTSGGRTYEQYF TGCGCCAGCAGCCTGGGGACTAGCGGGGGGAGAACCTACGAGCAGTACTTC
. TRBJ1-1 . TRBV20-1 CSAREGWRGPYTEAFF TGCAGTGCTAGAGAGGGTTGGAGAGGTCCTTACACTGAAGCTTTCTTT
TRBD1 TRBJ2-2 . TRBV12-3/TRBV12-4 CASSSAGGNTGELFF TGTGCCAGCAGTTCGGCAGGGGGCAACACCGGGGAGCTGTTTTTT
. TRBJ2-6 . TRBV6-4 CASSDSFSGANVLTF TGTGCCAGCAGTGACTCATTCTCTGGGGCCAACGTCCTGACTTTC